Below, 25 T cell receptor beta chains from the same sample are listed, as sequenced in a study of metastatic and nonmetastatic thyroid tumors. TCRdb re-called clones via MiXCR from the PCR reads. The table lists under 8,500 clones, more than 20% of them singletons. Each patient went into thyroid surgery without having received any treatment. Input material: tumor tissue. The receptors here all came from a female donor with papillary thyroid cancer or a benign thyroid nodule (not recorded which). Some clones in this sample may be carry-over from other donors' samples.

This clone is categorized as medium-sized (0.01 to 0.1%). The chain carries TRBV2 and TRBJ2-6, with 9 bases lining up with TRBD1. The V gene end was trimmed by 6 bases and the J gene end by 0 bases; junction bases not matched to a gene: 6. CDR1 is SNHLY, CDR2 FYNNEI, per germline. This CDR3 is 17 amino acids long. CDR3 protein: CASSWDREASGANVLTF. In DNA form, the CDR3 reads TGTGCCAGCAGCTGGGACAGGGAGGCCTCTGGGGCCAACGTCCTGACTTTC.

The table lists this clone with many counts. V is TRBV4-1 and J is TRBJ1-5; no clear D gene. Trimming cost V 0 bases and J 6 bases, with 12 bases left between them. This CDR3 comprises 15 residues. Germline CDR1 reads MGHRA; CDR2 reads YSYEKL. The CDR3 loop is CASSQETSGSQPQHF. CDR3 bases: TGCGCCAGCAGCCAAGAGACATCGGGTAGTCAGCCCCAGCATTTT.

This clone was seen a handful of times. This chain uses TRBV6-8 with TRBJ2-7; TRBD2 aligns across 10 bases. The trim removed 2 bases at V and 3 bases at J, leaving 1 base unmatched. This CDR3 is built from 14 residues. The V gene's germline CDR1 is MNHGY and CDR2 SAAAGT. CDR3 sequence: CASSYTSGNYEQYF. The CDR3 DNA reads TGTGCCAGCAGTTACACTAGCGGGAACTACGAGCAGTACTTC.

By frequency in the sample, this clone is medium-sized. CDR3 nucleotide sequence: TGTGCCAGCAGTGAAGTAGGGGCGGGTACTGAAGCTTTCTTT. Amino acids: CASSEVGAGTEAFF. The rearrangement uses TRBV2 and TRBJ1-1; D may be TRBD1 (5 bases). Germline lookup yields CDR1 SNHLY and CDR2 FYNNEI. The CDR3 runs to 14 residues. Trimming stripped 1 base from V and 5 bases from J, with 11 bases between. The full variable domain, completed using reference TRBV2 and TRBJ1-1, is EPEVTQTPSHQVTQMGQEVILRCVPISNHLYFYWYRQILGQKVEFLVSFYNNEISEKSEIFDDQFSVERPDGSNFTLKIRSTKLEDSAMYFCASSEVGAGTEAFFGQGTRLTVV.

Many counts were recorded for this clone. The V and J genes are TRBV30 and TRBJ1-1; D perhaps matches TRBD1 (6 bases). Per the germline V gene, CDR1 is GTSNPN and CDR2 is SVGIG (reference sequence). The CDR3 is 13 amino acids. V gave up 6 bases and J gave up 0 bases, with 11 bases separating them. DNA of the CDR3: TGTGCCTGCTCGGGACACTTGAACACTGAAGCTTTCTTT. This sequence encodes CACSGHLNTEAFF. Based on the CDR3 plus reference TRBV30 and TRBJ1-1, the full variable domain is SQTIHQWPATLVQPVGSPLSLECTVEGTSNPNLYWYRQAAGRGLQLLFYSVGIGQISSEVPQNLSASRPQDRQFILSSKKLLLSDSGFYLCACSGHLNTEAFFGQGTRLTVV.

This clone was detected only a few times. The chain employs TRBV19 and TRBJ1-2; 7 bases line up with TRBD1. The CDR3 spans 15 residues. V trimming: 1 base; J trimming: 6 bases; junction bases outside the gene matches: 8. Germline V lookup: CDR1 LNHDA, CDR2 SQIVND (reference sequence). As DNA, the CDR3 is TGTGCCAGTAGTATAGTGGCCAGGGGGAATAATGGCTACACCTTC. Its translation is CASSIVARGNNGYTF.

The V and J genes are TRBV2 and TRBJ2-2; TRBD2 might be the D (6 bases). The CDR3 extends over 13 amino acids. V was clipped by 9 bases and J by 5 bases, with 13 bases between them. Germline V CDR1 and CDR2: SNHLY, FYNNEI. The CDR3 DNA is TGTGCCAGTACGACTAGTCCGACCGGGGAGCTGTTTTTT. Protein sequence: CASTTSPTGELFF. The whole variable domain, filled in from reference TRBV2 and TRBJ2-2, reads EPEVTQTPSHQVTQMGQEVILRCVPISNHLYFYWYRQILGQKVEFLVSFYNNEISEKSEIFDDQFSVERPDGSNFTLKIRSTKLEDSAMYFCASTTSPTGELFFGEGSRLTVL.

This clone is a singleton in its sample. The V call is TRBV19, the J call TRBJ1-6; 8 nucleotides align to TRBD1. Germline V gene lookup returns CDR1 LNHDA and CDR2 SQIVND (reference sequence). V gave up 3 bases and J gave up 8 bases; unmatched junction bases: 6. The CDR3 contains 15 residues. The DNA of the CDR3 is TGTGCCAGTAGTATTGCAGGGGGCGCGTATTCACCCCTCCACTTT. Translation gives CASSIAGGAYSPLHF.

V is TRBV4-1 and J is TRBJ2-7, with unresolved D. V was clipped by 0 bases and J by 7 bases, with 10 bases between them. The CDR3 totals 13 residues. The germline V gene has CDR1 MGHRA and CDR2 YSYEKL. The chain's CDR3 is CASSQEWLEEQYF. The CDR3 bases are TGCGCCAGCAGCCAAGAGTGGCTCGAGGAGCAGTACTTC.

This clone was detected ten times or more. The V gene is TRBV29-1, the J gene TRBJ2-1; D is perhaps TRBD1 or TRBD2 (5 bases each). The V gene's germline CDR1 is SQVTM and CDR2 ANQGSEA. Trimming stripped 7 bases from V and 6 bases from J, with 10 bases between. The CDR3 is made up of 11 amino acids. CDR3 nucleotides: TGCAGCGGGGGGATTGGCAATGAGCAGTTCTTC. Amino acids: CSGGIGNEQFF.

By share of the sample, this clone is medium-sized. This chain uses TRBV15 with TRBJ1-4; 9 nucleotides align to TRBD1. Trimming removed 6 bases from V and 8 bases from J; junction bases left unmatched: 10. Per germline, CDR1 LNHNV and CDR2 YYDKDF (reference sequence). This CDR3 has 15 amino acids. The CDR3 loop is CATRSIQGANEKLFF. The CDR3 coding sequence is TGTGCCACCAGGTCTATACAGGGGGCAAACGAAAAACTGTTTTTT.

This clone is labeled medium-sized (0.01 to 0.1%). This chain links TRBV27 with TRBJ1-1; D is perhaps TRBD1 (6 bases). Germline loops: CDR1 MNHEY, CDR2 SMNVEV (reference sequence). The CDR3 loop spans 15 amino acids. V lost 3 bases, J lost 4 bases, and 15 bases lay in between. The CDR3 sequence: CASSFSEVGGTEAFF. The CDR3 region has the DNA TGTGCCAGCAGTTTTTCGGAAGTAGGGGGCACTGAAGCTTTCTTT.

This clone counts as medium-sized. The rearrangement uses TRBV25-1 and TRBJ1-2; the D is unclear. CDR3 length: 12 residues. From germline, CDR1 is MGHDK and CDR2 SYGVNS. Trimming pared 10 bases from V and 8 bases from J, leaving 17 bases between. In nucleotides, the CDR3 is TGTGCCACCTCTAAAGGTTTCGGCGGCTACACCTTC. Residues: CATSKGFGGYTF.

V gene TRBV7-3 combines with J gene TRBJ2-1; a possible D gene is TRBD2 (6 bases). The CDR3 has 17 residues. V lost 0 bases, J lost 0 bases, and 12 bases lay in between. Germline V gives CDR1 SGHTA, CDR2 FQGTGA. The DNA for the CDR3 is TGTGCCAGCAGCTTAACCTCGTTCGGGGGCTCCTACAATGAGCAGTTCTTC. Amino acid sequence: CASSLTSFGGSYNEQFF.

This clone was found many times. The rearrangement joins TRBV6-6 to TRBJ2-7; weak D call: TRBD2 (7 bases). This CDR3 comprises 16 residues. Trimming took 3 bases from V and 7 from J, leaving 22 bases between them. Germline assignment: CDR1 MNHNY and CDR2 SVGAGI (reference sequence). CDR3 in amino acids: CASSYSRGAGVREQYF. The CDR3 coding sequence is TGTGCCAGCAGTTATTCTCGGGGGGCAGGGGTTAGGGAGCAGTACTTC.

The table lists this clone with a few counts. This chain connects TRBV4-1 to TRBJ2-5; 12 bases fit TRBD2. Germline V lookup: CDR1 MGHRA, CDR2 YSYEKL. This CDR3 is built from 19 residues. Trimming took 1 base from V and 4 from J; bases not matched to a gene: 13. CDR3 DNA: TGCGCCAGCAGCCAAGGTACAAGAACTAGCGGGAGGATGGGAGAGACCCAGTACTTC. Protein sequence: CASSQGTRTSGRMGETQYF.

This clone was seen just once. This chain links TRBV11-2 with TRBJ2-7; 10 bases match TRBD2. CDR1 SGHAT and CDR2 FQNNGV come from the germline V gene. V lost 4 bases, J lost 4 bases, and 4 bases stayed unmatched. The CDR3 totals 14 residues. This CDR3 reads CASSWSGGAYEQYF. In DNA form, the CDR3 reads TGTGCCAGCAGCTGGAGCGGGGGGGCGTACGAGCAGTACTTC.

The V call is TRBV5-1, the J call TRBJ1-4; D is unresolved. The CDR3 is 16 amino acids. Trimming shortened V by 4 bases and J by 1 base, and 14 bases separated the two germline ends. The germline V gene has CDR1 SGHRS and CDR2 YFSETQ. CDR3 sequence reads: CASSREGIITNEKLFF. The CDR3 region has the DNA TGCGCCAGCAGCCGTGAAGGGATTATAACTAATGAAAAACTGTTTTTT.

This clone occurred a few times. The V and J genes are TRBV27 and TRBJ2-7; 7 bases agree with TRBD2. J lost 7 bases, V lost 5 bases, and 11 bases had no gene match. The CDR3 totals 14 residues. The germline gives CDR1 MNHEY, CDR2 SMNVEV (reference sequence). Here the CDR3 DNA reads TGTGCCAGCAGTAGGGACTACCCGGGGGAAGAGCAGTACTTC. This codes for CASSRDYPGEEQYF.

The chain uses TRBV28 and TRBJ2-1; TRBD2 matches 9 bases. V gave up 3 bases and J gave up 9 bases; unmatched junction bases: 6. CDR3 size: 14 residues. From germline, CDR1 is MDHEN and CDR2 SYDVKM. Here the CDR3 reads CASSLASGMSEQFF. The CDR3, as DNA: TGTGCCAGCAGTTTGGCTAGCGGGATGAGTGAGCAGTTCTTC.

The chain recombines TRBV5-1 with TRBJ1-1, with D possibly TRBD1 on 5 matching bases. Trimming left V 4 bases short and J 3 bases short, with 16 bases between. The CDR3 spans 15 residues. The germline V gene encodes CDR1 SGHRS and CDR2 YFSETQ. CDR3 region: CASSINGGGDTEAFF. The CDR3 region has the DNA TGCGCCAGCAGCATTAACGGGGGAGGGGACACTGAAGCTTTCTTT.

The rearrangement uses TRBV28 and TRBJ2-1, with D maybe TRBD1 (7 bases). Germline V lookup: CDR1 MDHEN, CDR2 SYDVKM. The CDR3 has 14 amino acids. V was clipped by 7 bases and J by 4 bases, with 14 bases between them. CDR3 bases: TGTGCCAGCACCCTCCAGGGGGGTTACAATGAGCAGTTCTTC. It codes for CASTLQGGYNEQFF.

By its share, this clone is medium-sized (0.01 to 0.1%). CDR3 sequence: CASNNRDRDCNQPQHF. CDR3 nucleotide sequence: TGTGCCAGCAATAACCGGGACAGGGATTGCAATCAGCCCCAGCATTTT. The rearrangement joins TRBV27 to TRBJ1-5; the match to TRBD1 covers 9 bases. CDR3 size: 16 residues. The V segment lost 7 bases and the J segment 2 bases; nucleotides outside the gene matches: 9. Germline loops: CDR1 MNHEY, CDR2 SMNVEV (reference sequence).

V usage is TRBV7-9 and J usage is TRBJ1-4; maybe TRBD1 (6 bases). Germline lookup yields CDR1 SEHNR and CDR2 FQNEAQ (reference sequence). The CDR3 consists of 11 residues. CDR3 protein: CSRNREEKLFF. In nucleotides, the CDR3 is TGTTCACGGAACAGGGAGGAAAAACTGTTTTTT. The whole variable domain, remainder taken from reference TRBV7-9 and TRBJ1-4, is DTGVSQNPRHKITKRGQNVTFRCDPISEHNRLYWYRQTLGQGPEFLTYFQNEAQLEKSRLLSDRFSAERPKGSFSTLEIQRTEQGDSAMYLCSRNREEKLFFGSGTQLSVL.

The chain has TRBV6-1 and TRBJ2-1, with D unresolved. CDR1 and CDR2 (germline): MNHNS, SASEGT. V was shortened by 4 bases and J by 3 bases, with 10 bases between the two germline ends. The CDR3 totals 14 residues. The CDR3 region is CASSVFDGYNEQFF. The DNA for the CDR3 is TGTGCCAGCAGTGTATTTGACGGCTACAATGAGCAGTTCTTC.